This T cell receptor (beta chain) was sequenced for a study of OX40 agonist ivuxolimab in advanced cancers. Study-wide background: Treatment of patients was with ivuxolimab, an agonistic anti-OX40 (CD134) antibody.

The CDR3 sequence is 16 residues long. Germline values: CDR1 SGHTA, CDR2 FQGTGA. Trimming pared 4 bases from V and 4 bases from J, leaving 16 bases between. The assay was immunoSEQ multiplex PCR, and TCRdb's table has in-frame clones only and misses some. The sample records 50,000 to 75,000 clones, about 92% being singletons. The V and J genes are TRBV7-3 and TRBJ2-2, with D unresolved. The TCR comes from an adult with an advanced solid tumor such as melanoma, head and neck, liver or kidney cancer. The specimen was CD4+ or CD8+ T cells sorted from blood, collected in a trial of the OX40 agonist ivuxolimab. The CDR3 reads CASSSGDTPGTGELFF. The CDR3 coding sequence is TGTGCCAGCAGCTCCGGCGACACCCCAGGCACCGGGGAGCTGTTTTTT.